In this sample, the clone carrying this T cell receptor beta chain turned up once. CDR3 length equals 15 residues. Germline loops: CDR1 MGHRA, CDR2 YSYEKL. V lost 2 bases and J lost 8; bases outside the gene matches: 6. The data are from a study of somatic mutations in cytotoxic T cells in rheumatoid arthritis. This table comes from immunoSEQ multiplex PCR, and its TCRdb copy is limited to in-frame clones, with some not included. The table shows over 8,000 clones, with about nine tenths occurring only once. The rearrangement links TRBV4-1 to TRBJ2-4; 10 bases match TRBD1. The material sequenced was CD8+ T cells sorted from blood. The TCR comes from a woman aged 18-29 years with rheumatoid arthritis. CDR3 amino acids: CASSQRQGANYIQYF. In DNA form, the CDR3 reads TGCGCCAGCAGCCAACGACAGGGGGCTAACTACATTCAGTACTTC.